A selection of T cell receptor beta chains follows, all from one sample in a study of blood T cell repertoires in COVID-19. Assay: immunoSEQ multiplex PCR; the TCRdb copy retains only in-frame clones and omits some. The repertoire consists of some 200,000 clones, with about 86% occurring once and the leading ten covering 1.5%. The sequencing sample was made of peripheral blood. These receptors originate from a man younger than 35 with active or convalescent COVID-19. CDR3s leave out the opening cysteine and the closing phenylalanine or tryptophan. Each record gives: CDR3 protein, J gene, V gene, clone size. The listing skips clone size in some rows; elsewhere it reads once, few, many or a size class.

ASSEWTGGVNEKLF TRBJ1-4 TRBV25-1 .
ASTPGGASYNEQF TRBJ2-1 TRBV5-4 .
AISLTGTGDEQY TRBJ2-7 TRBV10-3 few
ASSQGDKTQY TRBJ2-5 TRBV12-3/TRBV12-4 .
ATSRDWGGVNQPQH TRBJ1-5 TRBV15 .
ASSYTPTGENNEQF TRBJ2-1 TRBV6-6 .
ASSWGTTQETQY TRBJ2-5 TRBV5-1 .
ASSGQTITEAF TRBJ1-1 TRBV10-2 .
ATSDLVRTGELF TRBJ2-2 TRBV24-1 .
AILSDYTDTQY TRBJ2-3 TRBV10-3 .
ATRGQLVDTIY TRBJ1-3 TRBV15 .
ASGFQGGQGSYEQY TRBJ2-7 TRBV12-5 .
ASSVALGDGNTEAF TRBJ1-1 TRBV9 .
ASSPGGASDTEAF TRBJ1-1 TRBV11-3 .
ASRQGPNTEAF TRBJ1-1 TRBV14 .
ASIVRLAGGPFPETQY TRBJ2-5 TRBV2 .
ASSATRLDTEAF TRBJ1-1 TRBV2 .
ASSQDLDRANYGYT TRBJ1-2 TRBV4-3 .
ASSPRELEYEQY TRBJ2-7 TRBV7-9 .
AISASGQLNTEAF TRBJ1-1 TRBV10-3 .
ASNPGGGQNTGELF TRBJ2-2 TRBV6-4 .
ATTETGDSYNSPLH TRBJ1-6 TRBV15 .
ASSGREAGGPPDTQY TRBJ2-3 TRBV9 .
ASSGGQNTEAF TRBJ1-1 TRBV7-2 .
ASSPPTHEQY TRBJ2-7 TRBV23-1 .
ASSQEGGTSGIYEQY TRBJ2-7 TRBV4-2 .
ASLLKTYDSQLNEQF TRBJ2-1 TRBV7-2 .
ASSKTGGRNTEAF TRBJ1-1 TRBV27 .
ASSSPGTSGTYEQY TRBJ2-7 TRBV5-8 .
ASSQVSSSGEQY TRBJ2-7 TRBV3-1/TRBV3-2 .
ASKEKRPIDYGYT TRBJ1-2 TRBV6-5 .
ASSVEGGPGEQY TRBJ2-7 TRBV9 .
ASSADTAYGYT TRBJ1-2 TRBV5-1 .
ASGTSGTQY TRBJ2-3 TRBV12-5 .
ASSPGGGATNEKLF TRBJ1-4 TRBV5-4 .
ASSNVDEQY TRBJ2-7 TRBV5-6 .
ASEQGGYEKLF TRBJ1-4 TRBV28 .
ASTRGDENTIY TRBJ1-3 TRBV6-5 .
ASSRTSGSRDTQY TRBJ2-3 TRBV7-8 .
ASSFPSRVGYT TRBJ1-2 TRBV7-2 .
ASSMDLAGLTDTQY TRBJ2-3 TRBV19 .
AWATGTGILDNQPQH TRBJ1-5 TRBV30 .
ASSVAGGRTGELF TRBJ2-2 TRBV6-5 .
SASTGAANTEAF TRBJ1-1 TRBV20-1 .
ASSLEGTTYNEQF TRBJ2-1 TRBV5-4 once
ANSRADTQY TRBJ2-3 TRBV7-9 .
ASSYSGVNTEAF TRBJ1-1 TRBV6-2/TRBV6-3 .